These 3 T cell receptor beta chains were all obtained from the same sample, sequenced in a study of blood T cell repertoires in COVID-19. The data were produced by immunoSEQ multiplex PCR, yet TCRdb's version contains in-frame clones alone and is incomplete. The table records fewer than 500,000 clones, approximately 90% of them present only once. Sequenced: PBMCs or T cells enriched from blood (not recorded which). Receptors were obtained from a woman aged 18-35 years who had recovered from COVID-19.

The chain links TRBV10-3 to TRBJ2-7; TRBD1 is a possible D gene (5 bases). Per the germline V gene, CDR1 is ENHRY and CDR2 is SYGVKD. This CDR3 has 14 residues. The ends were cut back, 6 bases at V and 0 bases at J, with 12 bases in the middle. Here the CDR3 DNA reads TGTGCCATCAGCTTGACAGCAAGCTCCTACGAGCAGTACTTC. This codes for CAISLTASSYEQYF.

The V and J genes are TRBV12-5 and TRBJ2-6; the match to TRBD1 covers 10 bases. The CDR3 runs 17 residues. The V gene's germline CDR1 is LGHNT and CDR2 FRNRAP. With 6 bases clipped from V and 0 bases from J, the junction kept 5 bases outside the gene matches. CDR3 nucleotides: TGTGCTAGTGGGCCGACAGGGGGCGGCTCTGGGGCCAACGTCCTGACTTTC. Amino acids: CASGPTGGGSGANVLTF.

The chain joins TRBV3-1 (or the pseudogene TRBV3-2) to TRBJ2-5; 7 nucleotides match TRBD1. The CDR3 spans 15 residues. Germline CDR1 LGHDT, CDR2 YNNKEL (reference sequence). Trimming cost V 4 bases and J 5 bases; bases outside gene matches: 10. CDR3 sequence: CASSPRQGVGETQYF. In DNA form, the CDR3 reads TGTGCCAGCAGCCCCCGCCAGGGGGTAGGTGAGACCCAGTACTTC.